The clone carrying this T cell receptor beta chain was seen many times. As yet, its antigen is unknown. This record comes from a study of T cells after yellow fever vaccination. The study's findings and limits: Most primary-vaccination clones recurred post-booster (roughly 96% CD4, roughly 90% CD8).

Universal primer sites and UMIs were introduced during 5'RACE template-switching synthesis of TCR cDNA. TCRdb called the 5' RACE reads again in MiXCR, with one record for every CDR3 protein. The table lists roughly 330,000 distinct CDR3 sequences, 3.5% to 4.5% of them singletons. The length of the CDR3 is 12 residues. After removal of 8 bases from V and 6 bases from J, the junction contained 5 bases not matched to a gene. Germline V CDR1 and CDR2: DFQATT, SNEGSKA (reference sequence). This receptor was taken from a man between 18 and 29 years old who received the YFV17D yellow fever vaccine. This material consisted of PBMCs, taken 5 days after the yellow fever booster vaccination. This chain connects TRBV20-1 to TRBJ2-2; TRBD1 agrees at 8 bases. The CDR3 spells CSHSQGAGELFF. The CDR3 DNA follows: TGCAGTCACTCACAGGGGGCCGGGGAGCTGTTTTTT.